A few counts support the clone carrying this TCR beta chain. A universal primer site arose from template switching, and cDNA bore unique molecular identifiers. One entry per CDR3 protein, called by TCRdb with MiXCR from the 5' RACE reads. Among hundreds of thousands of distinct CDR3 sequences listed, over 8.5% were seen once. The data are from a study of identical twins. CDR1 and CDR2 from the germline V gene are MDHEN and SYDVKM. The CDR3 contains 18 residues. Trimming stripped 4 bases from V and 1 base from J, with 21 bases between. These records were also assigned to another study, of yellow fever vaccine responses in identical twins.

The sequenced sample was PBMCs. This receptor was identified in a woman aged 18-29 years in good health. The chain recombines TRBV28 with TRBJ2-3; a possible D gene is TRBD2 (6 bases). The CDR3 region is CASSSTSLARDRTDTQYF. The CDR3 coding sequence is TGTGCCAGCAGTTCGACCTCCCTAGCGAGAGACCGCACAGATACGCAGTATTTT.